The present entry profiles one T cell receptor (beta chain) with its context. Its cognate antigen has yet to be identified. Base-call qualities are not available, and no considerably larger clone is one nucleotide away. This sample was taken from a study of identical twins (dated by TCRdb to 2016 to 2017). Describing the broader study: TCR alpha and beta repertoires from monozygotic twins, unrelated adults of various ages and cord blood were deep-sequenced to test whether fetal clonotypes persist. Replicate twin experiments were performed at different times using different library preparation protocols to rule out contamination.

Trimming at the junction amounts to 8 bases on V and 5 bases on J, and the germline ends lie 11 bases apart. Including the terminal cysteine and phenylalanine, the CDR3 comprises 12 residues. Here the CDR3 DNA is all that survives: 36 bases in frame from base 1. All donors were healthy Caucasians. Three pairs of female monozygotic twins, all aged 18 to 29 years, made up the twin cohort. Positive isolation kits from Invitrogen were used to isolate CD4+ and CD8+ T cell populations. Results and caveats for the whole study, not just this receptor: In beta out-of-frame sequences, excess twin sharing was weaker, because having fewer shared sequences lowered the signal-to-noise ratio. Abundant cord blood beta clonotypes had fewer insertions, young adult naive repertoires showed a similar but weaker trend, and memory repertoires showed no such trend. Because the same donors could not be followed over many years, conclusions were based on cross-sectional statistical analysis. Recombination models systematically underestimated out-of-frame TCR alpha sharing in monozygotic twins but agreed with sharing between unrelated individuals. Compared with coincidental sharing between unrelated individuals, an excess of low generation-probability sequences was observed among out-of-frame TCR alpha sequences shared between twins. Invariant T cells such as MAIT and iNKT could partly confound zero-insertion analyses, though diverse VJ usage argued against this for most clonotypes.

Libraries were made using 5' RACE. Data came from an Illumina HiSeq 2000. A universal primer binding site was introduced by template switching, and a unique molecular identifier was present in the final cDNA, enabling accurate counting of TCR cDNA molecules. Specific primers in the conserved constant-segment region were used to synthesize first-strand cDNA for TCR alpha and beta chains. To control for contamination, every cDNA library carried two barcodes: a SMART-Mk sample barcode plus Illumina barcodes. TruSeq adapter sequences along with Illumina sample barcodes were introduced in two successive PCR steps. Sequencing of the TCR alpha and beta cDNA libraries was done on the Illumina HiSeq platform using custom primers. As for how the authors treated the data: MiGEC processed the raw reads to extract unique molecular identifiers, while MiXCR was used to determine the CDR3 positions. For each individual, recombination models were inferred using an EM algorithm with the repgenHMM and IGoR tools. Shared clonotype analysis was performed with the tcR package in R, normalizing sharing by the product of cloneset sizes. Out-of-frame nonproductive sequences were analyzed to study raw recombination free of thymic and clonal selection effects. Using fastp trimming at Q25 and MiXCR clonotype assembly, TCRdb reanalyzed the public sequencing data and kept in-frame beta chains. CDR3 protein duplicates are merged, each entry listing the most common genes and DNA. What appears here as the V and J calls and clone size reflects TCRdb's work, not the paper's. The sample table records under 250,000 distinct CDR3 sequences; 7.5% of these occur just once. Under 7% of the sample comes from the top ten.

This sample was shared with a second study, whose subject was yellow fever vaccine responses in identical twins. The second study's authors report: The T cell response to vaccination in identical twins was reported by the authors to appear partly convergent and partly personalized. Focusing on identical twins, the study followed the T cell clones that responded to the vaccine, and did so with precision.

The TCR sequence derives from a woman between 18 and 30 years old in good health. Material: CD8+ T cells sorted from blood. Here the chain combines TRBV12-3 or TRBV12-4 and TRBJ2-3, with TRBD2 as a weak D call on 5 bases. The DNA reads as follows: TGTGCCAGCGGCGGACTCGGAGATACGCAGTATTTT. Its product reads: CASGGLGDTQYF.